This TCR beta chain was sequenced during a study of blood T cell repertoires in COVID-19. Looking at the study overall: The United States, Italy and Spain provided the acute and convalescent COVID-19 samples.

Authors' processing steps: Estimation of nucleated cell counts relied on the amplification of reference gene primers. Generated by immunoSEQ multiplex PCR, the TCRdb table keeps only in-frame clones and is missing some. V, J and clone size reflect that table, while D and trimming were determined from the DNA. In the table there are a few hundred thousand clones, around 86% of which are singletons. This clone appeared once. The germline CDR1 and CDR2 sequences are SGHRS and YFSETQ. With 2 bases removed from V and 10 bases from J, the gap between germline ends came to 15 bases. This CDR3 is 13 amino acids long.

This chain connects TRBV5-1 to TRBJ1-1; D might be TRBD1 (6 bases). This TCR was sampled from a human donor in a cohort sampled during active COVID-19. What was sequenced was peripheral blood. CDR3 sequence: CASSLTGLSSAFF. The DNA of the CDR3 is TGCGCCAGCAGCTTAACAGGGCTGTCATCAGCTTTCTTT.